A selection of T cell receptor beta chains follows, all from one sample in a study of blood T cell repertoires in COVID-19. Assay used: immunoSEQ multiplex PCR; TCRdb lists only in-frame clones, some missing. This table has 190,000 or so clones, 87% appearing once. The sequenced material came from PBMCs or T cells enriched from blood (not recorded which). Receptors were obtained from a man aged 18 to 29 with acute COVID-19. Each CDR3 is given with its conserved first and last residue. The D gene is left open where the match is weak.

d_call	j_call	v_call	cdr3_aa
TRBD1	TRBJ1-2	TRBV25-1	CASSEYTGGGGYTF
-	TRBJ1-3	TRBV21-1	CASQTRGNTIYF
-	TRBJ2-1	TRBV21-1	CASSPRESSYNEQFF
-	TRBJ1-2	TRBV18	CASSPQEPRNYGYTF
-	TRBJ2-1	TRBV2	CASIAASYNEQFF
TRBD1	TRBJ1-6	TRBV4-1	CASSRRDRERNSPLHF
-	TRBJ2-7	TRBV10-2	CASSYEGEGSYEQYF
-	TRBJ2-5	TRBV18	CASSLGQQETQYF
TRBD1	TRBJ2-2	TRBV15	CATRGRGSNTGELFF
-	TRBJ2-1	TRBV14	CASSQQGFYNEQFF
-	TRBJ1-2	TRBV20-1	CSARVFYGYTF
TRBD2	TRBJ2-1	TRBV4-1	CASSTSGRVAYNEQFF
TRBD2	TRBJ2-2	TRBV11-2	CASYQGLAAVFANTGELFF
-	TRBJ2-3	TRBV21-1	CASSEFQPSGTDTQYF
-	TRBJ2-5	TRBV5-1	CASSLGQVLQETQYF
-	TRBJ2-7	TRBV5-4	CASSLDSTYEQYF
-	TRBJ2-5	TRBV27	CASSPRGSQETQYF
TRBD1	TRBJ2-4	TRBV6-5	CASRPQRGPDIQYF
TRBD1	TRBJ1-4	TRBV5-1	CASSFIWDSFNEKLFF
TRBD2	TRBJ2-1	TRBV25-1	CASSESSGSGNEQFF
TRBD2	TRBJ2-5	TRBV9	CASSAHPGLAGEETQYF
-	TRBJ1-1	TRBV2	CASSGGAEAFF
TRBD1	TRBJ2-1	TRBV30	CALDRGFGNEQFF
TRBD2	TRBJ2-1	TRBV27	CASGGLAGRGYNEQFF
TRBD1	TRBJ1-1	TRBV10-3	CAISGRQGNTEAFF
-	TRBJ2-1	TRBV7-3	CASSLSGTRNNEQFF
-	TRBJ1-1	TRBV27	CASSLSPGGGTEAFF
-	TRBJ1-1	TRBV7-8	CASSLYVRREAFF
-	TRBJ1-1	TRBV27	CASSLDRINTEAFF
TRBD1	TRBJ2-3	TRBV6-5	CASRQGAGTDTQYF
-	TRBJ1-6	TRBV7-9	CASSPLELGNSPLHF
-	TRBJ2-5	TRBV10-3	CAIRAVAGETQYF
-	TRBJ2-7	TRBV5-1	CASSWGGGAREQYF
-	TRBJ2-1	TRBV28	CASSSTATVWRGQFF
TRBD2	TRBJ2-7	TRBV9	CASSVSSGSPYEQYF
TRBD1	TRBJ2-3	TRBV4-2	CASSQGGQGTDTQYF
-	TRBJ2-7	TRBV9	CASSVVAEAYEQYF
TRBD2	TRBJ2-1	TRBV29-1	CSVDLGTGGHEQFF
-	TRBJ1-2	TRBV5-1	CASSLNQNYGYTF
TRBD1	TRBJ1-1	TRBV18	CASSPSSLTGRNTEAFF
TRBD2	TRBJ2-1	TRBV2	CASNPGLAKNEQFF
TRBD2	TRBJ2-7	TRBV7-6	CASSLVTSGRSPYEQYF
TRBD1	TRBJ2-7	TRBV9	CASSVGDSYEQYF
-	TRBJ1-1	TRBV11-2	CASSSFVGGDEAFF
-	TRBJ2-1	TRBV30	CAWTGGYNEQFF
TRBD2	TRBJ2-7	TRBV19	CASSIGAGGSYEQYF
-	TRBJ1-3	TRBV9	CASSPTGGNTIYF
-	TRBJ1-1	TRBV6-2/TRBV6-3	CASSYRGISEAFF
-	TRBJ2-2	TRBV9	CASSEPGLWNTGELFF
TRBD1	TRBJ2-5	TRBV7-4	CASSLRTGDFQETQYF